These 20 T cell receptor beta chains were all obtained from the same sample, sequenced in a study of shared clonotypes between healthy human individuals (dated by TCRdb to 2018 to 2020). The library relied on the immunoSEQ multiplex PCR assay. In its TCRdb copy, this immuneACCESS table keeps in-frame sequences only and misses some clones. Where compared with another copy, unresolved V genes explain less than half of these, and the others have no known cause. A total of hundreds of thousands of clones appear in this sample, 90% to 95% of them only once. The ten largest clones represent roughly 22% of the sample. CD8 naive samples were obtained by positive selection for CCR7 among CD45RO-negative cells, yielding a CD45RA+CCR7+ population from which TemRA cells were excluded. Specimen: naive CD8+ T cells sorted from blood. In light of the paper, this sample's cell subset or site label describes: CD45RA+CCR7+. These receptors were obtained from a man aged 25-45 years in good health.

The DNA of the CDR3 is TGTGCCAGCAGCGCAGAGGGGGGACACGCTAGCAATCAGCCCCAGCATTTT. It is translated as CASSAEGGHASNQPQHF. The rearrangement uses TRBV11-2 and TRBJ1-5, with D possibly matching TRBD1 (6 bases). This CDR3 is 17 amino acids long. Germline CDR1 and CDR2: SGHAT and FQNNGV. V lost 5 bases and J lost 0, with 17 bases in between.

The chain employs TRBV28 and TRBJ2-3; 15 bases fit TRBD2. J gave up 0 bases and V 3 bases, and 4 bases lay outside the gene matches. Germline V gene lookup returns CDR1 MDHEN and CDR2 SYDVKM. There are 18 residues in the CDR3. CDR3 nucleotide sequence: TGTGCCAGCAGTTTGGGGACTAGCGGGAGGACTAGCACAGATACGCAGTATTTT. This translates into CASSLGTSGRTSTDTQYF.

The V gene is TRBV2, the J gene TRBJ2-7; D remains unclear. CDR3 size: 12 residues. The V gene's germline CDR1 is SNHLY and CDR2 FYNNEI. V lost 7 bases and J lost 3, with 10 bases in between. This chain's CDR3 is CASNANNYEQYF. The CDR3 DNA sequence: TGTGCCAGCAATGCCAATAACTACGAGCAGTACTTC. The entire variable domain, with the rest obtained from reference TRBV2 and TRBJ2-7, is as follows: EPEVTQTPSHQVTQMGQEVILRCVPISNHLYFYWYRQILGQKVEFLVSFYNNEISEKSEIFDDQFSVERPDGSNFTLKIRSTKLEDSAMYFCASNANNYEQYFGPGTRLTVT.

The rearrangement links TRBV29-1 to TRBJ2-7; D tentatively reads TRBD1 or TRBD2 (6 bases each). V dropped 1 base and J dropped 3 bases, with 16 bases sitting between them. From germline, CDR1 is SQVTM and CDR2 ANQGSEA. The CDR3 totals 15 residues. The CDR3 spells CSVEGRTGAHYEQYF. CDR3 bases: TGCAGCGTTGAAGGGAGGACGGGGGCACACTACGAGCAGTACTTC.

The V and J genes are TRBV4-1 and TRBJ1-1; weak D call: TRBD1 (5 bases). CDR3 length: 14 amino acids. CDR1 is MGHRA, CDR2 YSYEKL, per germline. V was clipped by 4 bases and J by 8 bases, with 17 bases between them. The CDR3 loop is CASSRSQGSKEAFF. CDR3 coding DNA: TGCGCCAGCAGCCGCAGCCAGGGTTCTAAGGAAGCTTTCTTT.

The chain links TRBV7-6 to TRBJ2-7; 7 nucleotides agree with TRBD2. V was clipped by 2 bases and J by 5 bases; unmatched bases: 6. Germline lookup yields CDR1 SGHVS and CDR2 FNYEAQ. This CDR3 contains 14 residues. This chain's CDR3 is CASSLSAGGNEQYF. The CDR3 DNA is TGTGCCAGCAGCTTATCCGCCGGGGGGAACGAGCAGTACTTC.

On this clone: Other DNA sequences in the sample encode the same CDR3. The chain links TRBV2 to TRBJ2-1, with unresolved D. CDR1 is SNHLY and CDR2 is FYNNEI in the germline V gene. Trimming shortened V by 4 bases and J by 4 bases, and 5 bases separated the two germline ends. This CDR3 region has 12 residues. CDR3 protein: CASSGVYNEQFF. DNA of the CDR3: TGTGCCAGCAGTGGTGTTTACAATGAGCAGTTCTTC.

A few counts support this clone. The chain is built from TRBV18 and TRBJ1-1; maybe TRBD1 (6 bases). Germline V gene data show CDR1 as KGHSH and CDR2 as LQKENI. Between the trimmed V and J ends, which lost 3 bases and 1 base, there was a span of 15 bases. This CDR3 contains 16 residues. CDR3: CASSPIGQPQNTEAFF. The CDR3, as DNA: TGTGCCAGCTCACCCATAGGACAGCCCCAGAACACTGAAGCTTTCTTT.

The CDR3 reads CASSYFPGAGETQYF. The CDR3 bases are TGCGCCAGCAGCTACTTCCCGGGGGCAGGGGAGACCCAGTACTTC. This chain links TRBV5-1 with TRBJ2-5, with D tentatively TRBD1 or TRBD2 (6 bases each). This CDR3 region has 15 residues. Germline CDR1 is SGHRS and CDR2 is YFSETQ. Trimming pared 3 bases from V and 5 bases from J, leaving 17 bases between.

On this clone itself: Other DNA sequences within the sample encode an identical CDR3. The chain recombines TRBV28 with TRBJ2-1; no reliable D call. The CDR3 is 14 amino acids. Germline CDR1 MDHEN, CDR2 SYDVKM. V gave up 9 bases and J gave up 1 base, with 13 bases separating them. The CDR3 nucleotides read TGTGCCAGTTCCTTTAGTAGTTCCTACAATGAGCAGTTCTTC. Residues: CASSFSSSYNEQFF.

The chain's CDR3 is CASSSSGSGYEQYF. CDR3 bases: TGTGCCAGCAGCTCTAGCGGGAGCGGCTACGAGCAGTACTTC. The rearrangement joins TRBV7-9 to TRBJ2-7; TRBD2 aligns across 10 bases. The CDR3 is 14 residues long. V dropped 4 bases and J dropped 3; count of bases not matched to a gene: 3. Germline V gene data show CDR1 as SEHNR and CDR2 as FQNEAQ (reference sequence).

The count of this clone is one. This chain uses TRBV4-1 with TRBJ2-5, with D perhaps TRBD1 or TRBD2 (6 bases each). The CDR3 is 18 residues long. CDR1 MGHRA and CDR2 YSYEKL come from the germline V gene. Trimming stripped 4 bases from V and 7 bases from J, with 28 bases between. CDR3 residues: CASSRGVGDRRLDGTQYF. In nucleotides, the CDR3 is TGCGCCAGCAGCCGGGGGGTAGGAGACAGGCGTTTAGACGGGACCCAGTACTTC.

CDR3 bases: TGTGCCAGCAGCTTATCCGGAGGCTACCAAGAGACCCAGTACTTC. Its translation is CASSLSGGYQETQYF. This chain connects TRBV7-8 to TRBJ2-5, with a weak D call TRBD2 (5 bases). V was trimmed by 2 bases and J by 0 bases, leaving 10 bases between them. Per germline, CDR1 SGHVS and CDR2 FQNEAQ. The CDR3 spans 15 residues. Full variable domain (outside the CDR3, taken from reference TRBV7-8 and TRBJ2-5): GAGVSQSPRYKVAKRGQDVALRCDPISGHVSLFWYQQALGQGPEFLTYFQNEAQLDKSGLPSDRFFAERPEGSVSTLKIQRTQQEDSAVYLCASSLSGGYQETQYFGPGTRLLVL.

The rearrangement uses TRBV5-5 and TRBJ1-5; D remains ambiguous. The CDR3 has 14 amino acids. The V gene's germline CDR1 is SGHKS and CDR2 YYEKEE (reference sequence). V shed 0 bases and J shed 3 bases, with 7 bases lying between them. The CDR3, as DNA: TGTGCCAGCAGCTTGGCTCAGATCAATCAGCCCCAGCATTTT. Protein sequence: CASSLAQINQPQHF.

The chain joins TRBV27 to TRBJ2-7; the D gene is possibly TRBD2 (5 bases). V lost 8 bases and J lost 1, with 18 bases in between. From germline, CDR1 is MNHEY and CDR2 SMNVEV (reference sequence). This CDR3 comprises 15 residues. The CDR3 is CASSPGPRGSYEQYF. The CDR3 DNA reads TGTGCCAGCTCACCGGGTCCCCGAGGGTCCTACGAGCAGTACTTC.

The chain links TRBV11-2 to TRBJ2-3; D ambiguous. The CDR3 contains 14 residues. Germline V CDR1 and CDR2: SGHAT, FQNNGV. V lost 0 bases and J lost 1, with 5 bases in between. The CDR3 is CASSLDPRTDTQYF. The CDR3 DNA reads TGTGCCAGCAGCTTAGATCCTCGCACAGATACGCAGTATTTT.

The V and J genes are TRBV14 and TRBJ2-2; D gene unclear. The germline V gene has CDR1 SGHDN and CDR2 FVKESK. V lost 2 bases and J lost 7, with 8 bases in between. The CDR3 is 13 residues long. CDR3 nucleotides: TGTGCCAGCAGCCAATTGAAGGGCGGGGAGCTGTTTTTT. It encodes CASSQLKGGELFF.

V is TRBV5-1 and J is TRBJ1-2; maybe TRBD1 (5 bases). Per germline, CDR1 SGHRS and CDR2 YFSETQ. V was shortened by 1 base and J by 8 bases, with 12 bases between the two germline ends. The CDR3 extends over 13 amino acids. The CDR3 bases are TGCGCCAGCAGCTTGATCGGACAAGAGGGCTACACCTTC. Translation: CASSLIGQEGYTF.

The V call is TRBV15, the J call TRBJ2-3; D might be TRBD1 (5 bases). There are 15 residues in the CDR3. The V end lost 5 bases, the J end lost 0 bases, and 12 bases lay between the germline ends. Germline CDR1 reads LNHNV; CDR2 reads YYDKDF (reference sequence). Written as DNA, the CDR3 is TGTGCCACCAGCTCCCCGACAGAAAGCACAGATACGCAGTATTTT. Protein sequence: CATSSPTESTDTQYF.

For this clone: At one end, the junction sequence differs from germline, possibly due to a read error. The chain links TRBV7-7 to TRBJ2-5; D is perhaps TRBD2 (5 bases). The CDR3 covers 17 residues. Germline loops: CDR1 SSHAT, CDR2 FNYEAQ (reference sequence). Written as DNA, the CDR3 is TGTGCTAGCAGCTTGAATGCGGGTACGCAAGAGAGGGAGACCCAGTACTTC. It translates to CASSLNAGTQERETQYF. Variable domain in full (rest from reference TRBV7-7 and TRBJ2-5): GAGVSQSPRYKVTKRGQDVTLRCDPISSHATLYWYQQALGQGPEFLTYFNYEAQPDKSGLPSDRFSAERPEGSISTLTIQRTEQRDSAMYRCASSLNAGTQERETQYFGPGTRLLVL.